The clone carrying this T cell receptor beta chain was seen a few times. Its antigen is still unknown. This entry belongs to a study of T cells in Graves' hyperthyroidism and ophthalmopathy. Regarding the study as a whole: The authors' 13 V-J model separated ophthalmopathy from stable hyperthyroidism. Most thyroid clonotypes expanded above 0.001 appeared in blood too.

TCR beta CDR3 sequences were amplified from RNA transcripts. First-round RT-PCR targeting the TCR CDR3 was performed with the HTBI primer set. TCRdb ran MiXCR on the multiplex PCR reads and lists one entry per CDR3 protein. Of under 350,000 distinct CDR3 sequences listed, about 20% were seen once; the top ten hold about 53%. Hyperthyroidism in the patients, aged 18 to 65, was newly diagnosed and under 2 months in duration. Lactation, pregnancy, other autoimmune disease or uncontrolled infection led to exclusion of patients. Germline values: CDR1 KGHSH, CDR2 LQKENI. V shed 4 bases and J shed 5 bases, with 14 bases lying between them. This CDR3 comprises 14 residues.

The clonotype was recovered from a woman aged 50 to 60 with Graves' hyperthyroidism. This chain uses TRBV18 with TRBJ1-1, with D tentatively TRBD1 (5 bases). The specimen was blood. CDR3: CASSLGRGKTEAFF. The CDR3 DNA follows: TGTGCCAGCTCACTTGGGAGGGGCAAGACTGAAGCTTTCTTT.